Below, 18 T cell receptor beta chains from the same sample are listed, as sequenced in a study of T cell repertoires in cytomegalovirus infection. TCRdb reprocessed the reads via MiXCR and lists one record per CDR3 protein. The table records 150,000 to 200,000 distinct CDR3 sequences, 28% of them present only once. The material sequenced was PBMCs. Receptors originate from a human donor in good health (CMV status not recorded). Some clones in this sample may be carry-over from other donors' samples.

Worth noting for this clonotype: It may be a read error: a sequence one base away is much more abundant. CDR3 DNA sequence: TGTGTCAGCAGCTTCACAGGGAAAGAGACCCAGTACTTC. Its translation: CVSSFTGKETQYF. V and J are TRBV7-8 and TRBJ2-5; a weak D match, TRBD1 (6 bases). This CDR3 comprises 13 residues. Looked up from germline, CDR1 is SGHVS and CDR2 is FQNEAQ.

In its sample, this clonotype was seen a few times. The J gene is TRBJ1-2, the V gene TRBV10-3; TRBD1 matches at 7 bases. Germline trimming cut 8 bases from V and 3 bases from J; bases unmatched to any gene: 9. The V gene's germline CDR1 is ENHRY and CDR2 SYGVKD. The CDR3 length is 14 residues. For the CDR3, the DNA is TGTGCCATCCTCCGTGAGGGGGCGGACTATGGCTACACCTTC. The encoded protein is CAILREGADYGYTF.

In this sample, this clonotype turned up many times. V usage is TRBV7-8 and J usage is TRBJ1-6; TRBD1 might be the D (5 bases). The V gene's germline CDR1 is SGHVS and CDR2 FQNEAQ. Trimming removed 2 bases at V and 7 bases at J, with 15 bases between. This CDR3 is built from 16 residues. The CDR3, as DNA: TGTGCCAGCAGCTTAAGCCCAGGGAGAGGAAATTCACCCCTCCACTTT. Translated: CASSLSPGRGNSPLHF.

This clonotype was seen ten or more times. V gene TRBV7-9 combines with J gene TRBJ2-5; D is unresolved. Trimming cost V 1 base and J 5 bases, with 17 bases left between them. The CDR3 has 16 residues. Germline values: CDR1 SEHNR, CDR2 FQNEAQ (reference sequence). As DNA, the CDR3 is TGTGCCAGCAGCTTAGAAAGGTCTCGGAAGTTGGAGACCCAGTACTTC. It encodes CASSLERSRKLETQYF.

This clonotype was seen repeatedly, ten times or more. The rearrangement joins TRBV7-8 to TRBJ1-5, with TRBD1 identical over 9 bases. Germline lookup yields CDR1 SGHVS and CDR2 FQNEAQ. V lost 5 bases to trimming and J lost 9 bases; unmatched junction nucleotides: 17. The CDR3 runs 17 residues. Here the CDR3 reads CASSPNPSGTGMRPQHF. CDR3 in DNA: TGTGCCAGCAGCCCAAACCCTTCCGGGACAGGGATGCGGCCCCAGCATTTT.

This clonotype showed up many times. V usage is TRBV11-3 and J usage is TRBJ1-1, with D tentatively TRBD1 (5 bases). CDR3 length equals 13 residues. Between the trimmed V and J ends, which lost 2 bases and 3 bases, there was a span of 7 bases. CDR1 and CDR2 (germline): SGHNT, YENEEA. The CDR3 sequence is CASSLMGDTEAFF. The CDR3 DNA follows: TGTGCCAGCAGCTTAATGGGGGACACTGAAGCTTTCTTT.

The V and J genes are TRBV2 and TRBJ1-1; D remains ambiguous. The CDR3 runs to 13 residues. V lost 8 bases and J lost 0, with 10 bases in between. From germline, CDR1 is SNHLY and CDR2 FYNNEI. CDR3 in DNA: TGTGCCAGCCTTCGGAGACTGAACACTGAAGCTTTCTTT. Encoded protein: CASLRRLNTEAFF.

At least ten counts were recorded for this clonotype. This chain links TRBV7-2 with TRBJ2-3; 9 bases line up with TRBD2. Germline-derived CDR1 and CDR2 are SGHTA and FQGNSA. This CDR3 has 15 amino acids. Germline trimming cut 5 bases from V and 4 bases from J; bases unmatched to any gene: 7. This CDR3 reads CASSPGGLAADTQYF. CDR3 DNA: TGTGCCAGCAGCCCGGGGGGACTAGCCGCAGATACGCAGTATTTT.

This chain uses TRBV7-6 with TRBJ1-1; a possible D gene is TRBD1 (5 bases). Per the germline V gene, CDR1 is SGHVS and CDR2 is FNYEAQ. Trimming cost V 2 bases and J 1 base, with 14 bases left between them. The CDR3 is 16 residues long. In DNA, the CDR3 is TGTGCCAGCAGCTTATTAGCAGGGATCGGGAACACTGAAGCTTTCTTT. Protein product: CASSLLAGIGNTEAFF.

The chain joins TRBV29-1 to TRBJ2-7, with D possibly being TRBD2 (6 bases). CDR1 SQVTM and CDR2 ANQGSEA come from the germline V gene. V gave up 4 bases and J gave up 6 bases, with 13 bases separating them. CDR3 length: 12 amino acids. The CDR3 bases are TGCAGCGTTGGGAAAGGAGGGACCGAGCAGTACTTC. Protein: CSVGKGGTEQYF.

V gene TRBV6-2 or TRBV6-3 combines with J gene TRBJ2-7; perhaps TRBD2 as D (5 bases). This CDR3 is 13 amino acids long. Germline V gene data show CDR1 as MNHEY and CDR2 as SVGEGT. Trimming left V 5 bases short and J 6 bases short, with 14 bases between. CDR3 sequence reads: CASSPGELSEQYF. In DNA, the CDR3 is TGTGCCAGCAGTCCCGGGGAATTGAGCGAGCAGTACTTC.

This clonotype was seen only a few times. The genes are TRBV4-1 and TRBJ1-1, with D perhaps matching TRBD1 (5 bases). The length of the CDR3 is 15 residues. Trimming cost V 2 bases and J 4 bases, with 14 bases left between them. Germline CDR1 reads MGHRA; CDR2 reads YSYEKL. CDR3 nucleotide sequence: TGCGCCAGCAGCCAACGATTTACCGGGGCCACTGAAGCTTTCTTT. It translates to CASSQRFTGATEAFF.

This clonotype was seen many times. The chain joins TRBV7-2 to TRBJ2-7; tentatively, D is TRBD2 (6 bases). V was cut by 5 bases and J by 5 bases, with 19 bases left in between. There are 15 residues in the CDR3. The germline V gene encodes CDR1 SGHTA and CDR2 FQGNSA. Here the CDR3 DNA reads TGTGCCAGCAGCCGTCCGGGGACTTCACAGAACGAGCAGTACTTC. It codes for CASSRPGTSQNEQYF.

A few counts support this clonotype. The DNA of the CDR3 is TGTGCCAGCGCCAGCACGGAGGGGACTGAAGCTTTCTTT. Translating it yields CASASTEGTEAFF. This chain uses TRBV2 with TRBJ1-1; weak D call: TRBD1 (5 bases). CDR1 and CDR2 from the germline V gene are SNHLY and FYNNEI. The CDR3 contains 13 residues. The V gene lost 8 bases and the J gene lost 5 bases, with 15 bases spanning the gap.

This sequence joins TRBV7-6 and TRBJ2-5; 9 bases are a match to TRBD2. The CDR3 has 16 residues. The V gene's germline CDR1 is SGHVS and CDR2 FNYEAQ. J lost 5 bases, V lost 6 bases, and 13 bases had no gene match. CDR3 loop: CASRRGAGGPMETQYF. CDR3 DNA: TGTGCCAGCAGACGAGGGGCGGGGGGGCCGATGGAGACCCAGTACTTC.

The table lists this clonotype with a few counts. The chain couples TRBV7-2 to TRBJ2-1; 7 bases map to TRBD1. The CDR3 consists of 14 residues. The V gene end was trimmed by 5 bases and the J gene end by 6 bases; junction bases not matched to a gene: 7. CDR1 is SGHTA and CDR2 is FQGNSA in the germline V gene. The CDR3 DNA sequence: TGTGCCAGCAGCCCCAGACAGGGTTTCAATGAGCAGTTCTTC. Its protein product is CASSPRQGFNEQFF.

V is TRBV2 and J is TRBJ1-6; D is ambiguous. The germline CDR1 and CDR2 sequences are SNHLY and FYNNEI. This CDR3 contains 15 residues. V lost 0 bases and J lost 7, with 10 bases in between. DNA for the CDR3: TGTGCCAGCAGTGAAGCCGGCAGACGAAATTCACCCCTCCACTTT. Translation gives CASSEAGRRNSPLHF.

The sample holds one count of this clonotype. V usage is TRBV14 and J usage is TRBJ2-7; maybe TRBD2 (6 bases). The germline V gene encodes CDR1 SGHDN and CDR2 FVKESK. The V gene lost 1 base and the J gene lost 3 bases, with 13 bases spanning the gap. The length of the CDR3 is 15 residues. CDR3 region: CASSQGAGPYYEQYF. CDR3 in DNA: TGTGCCAGCAGCCAAGGGGCGGGGCCCTACTACGAGCAGTACTTC.